Following are 10 T cell receptor beta chains from one sample sequenced in a study of tissue T cells after allogeneic stem cell transplantation. Time point here: mouse harvest day 7 after allogeneic transplant. Each mouse received 10^7 T-cell-depleted marrow cells plus 10^6 splenic CD5+ T cells by tail vein. The protocol was immunoSEQ multiplex PCR, while the TCRdb copy is restricted to in-frame clones and leaves out a portion. The sample lists roughly 5,300 clones, about half occurring once. The sequenced sample consisted of gut tissue. These receptors originate from a female BALB/c mouse given C57BL/6 T cells with graft-versus-host disease after an allogeneic hematopoietic cell transplant.

As concerns this clone: Gene names are mouse gene names. The CDR3 end falls 1 residue outside the read, so it is completed with the germline J gene. The chain links TRBV3 to TRBJ2-3; D uncertain. The ends were cut back, 1 base at V and 0 bases at J, with 8 bases in the middle. CDR3 length equals 15 residues. The germline CDR1 and CDR2 sequences are SNHLY and FYNGKV (reference sequence). The CDR3 DNA, read in part, is TGTGCCAGCAGCTTAGGGTCTGTTAGTGCAGAAACGCTGTAT. Translation: CASSLGSVSAETLY. The full CDR3 is CASSLGSVSAETLYF.

Regarding this clone: Mouse gene names apply. From the germline J gene comes the end of the CDR3, since the read stops 1 residue before it. The chain carries TRBV24 and TRBJ2-7; 14 bases align to TRBD2. Unmatched junction bases numbered 7, after V lost 6 bases and J lost 6 bases. From germline, CDR1 is KGHTA and CDR2 FRNEEI. The CDR3 totals 15 residues. The sequenced CDR3 bases are TGTGCCAGCAGACCTCCCGGGACTGGGGGGGCTGAACAGTAC. As protein: CASRPPGTGGAEQY. The CDR3 in its entirety is CASRPPGTGGAEQYF.

On this clone itself: The genes are named according to mouse. The read gets to within 1 residue of the CDR3 end, and the germline J gene fills in the rest. The chain has TRBV26 and TRBJ2-3; TRBD1 aligns across 9 bases. The CDR3 is made up of 14 amino acids. Germline CDR1 is KGHPV and CDR2 is FQNQEV (reference sequence). Trimming cost V 2 bases and J 3 bases; bases outside gene matches: 0. CDR3 DNA, as far as it was read: TGTGCCAGCAGTCTGGGGACAGGGGCAGAAACGCTGTAT. Its translation is CASSLGTGAETLY. The CDR3 in its entirety is CASSLGTGAETLYF. Looking up the rest from reference TRBV26 and TRBJ2-3 gives the full variable domain: NSKVIQTPRYLVKGQGQKAKMRCIPEKGHPVVFWYQQNKNNEFKFLINFQNQEVLQQIDMTEKRFSAECPSNSPCSLEIQSSEAGDSALYLCASSLGTGAETLYFGSGTRLTVL.

With respect to this clone: Gene names refer to mouse genes. From the germline J gene comes the end of the CDR3, since the read stops 1 residue before it. The chain employs TRBV23 and TRBJ2-4; the D call of TRBD2 is as the table states it, not checked on the DNA. This CDR3 contains 16 residues. Germline V lookup: CDR1 KGHTA, CDR2 FQNQQP. CDR3 bases read: TGCTCCAGCAGTCATTGGACTGGGGGTAGTCAAAACACCTTGTAC. Translating gives CSSSHWTGGSQNTLY. The full-length CDR3 reads as CSSSHWTGGSQNTLYF.

This clone was seen only a few times. The gene names given are mouse names. The read stops 1 residue short of the end of the CDR3; the missing end is completed from the germline J gene. The chain joins TRBV15 to TRBJ2-1; D gene uncertain. V was cut by 4 bases and J by 0 bases, with 7 bases left in between. The germline CDR1 and CDR2 sequences are SGHND and FRSKSL. The CDR3 is made up of 14 amino acids. Incomplete CDR3 DNA: TGTGCCAGCAGTTCCGGCACTAACTATGCTGAGCAGTTC. This codes for CASSSGTNYAEQF. The whole CDR3 protein is CASSSGTNYAEQFF.

The sample holds a few counts of this clone. Genes and germline come from the mouse. The CDR3 goes on 1 residue after the read ends, and that part is filled in from the germline J gene. The chain is built from TRBV26 and TRBJ2-7; possible D gene TRBD1, 5 bases. From germline, CDR1 is KGHPV and CDR2 FQNQEV (reference sequence). This CDR3 contains 12 residues. V lost 0 bases, J lost 5 bases, and 5 bases lay in between. The CDR3 bases that were read are TGTGCCAGCAGTCTGTCAGGGGATGAACAGTAC. As protein: CASSLSGDEQY. The CDR3, in full, reads CASSLSGDEQYF.

Comment on this clone: These gene names are mouse names. The CDR3 end is not reached by the read, which stops 1 residue before it; the germline J gene fills it in. The chain combines TRBV26 with TRBJ1-1; tentatively, D is TRBD1 (5 bases). The ends were cut back, 3 bases at V and 4 bases at J, with 9 bases in the middle. CDR1 and CDR2 (germline): KGHPV, FQNQEV (reference sequence). The CDR3 length is 13 residues. CDR3 bases read: TGTGCCAGCAGTCTAGGGGCGGTCACAGAAGTCTTC. Encoded protein: CASSLGAVTEVF. The CDR3 in its entirety is CASSLGAVTEVFF.

About this clone itself: Gene names are the mouse ones. The CDR3 spells CAWSPDWGGGAEQFF. CDR3 DNA (partial): TGTGCCTGGAGTCCAGACTGGGGGGGCGGTGCTGAGCAGTTC. V gene TRBV31 combines with J gene TRBJ2-1, with 12 bases aligning to TRBD2. The read terminates 1 residue ahead of where the CDR3 ends, so the germline J gene completes it. Trimming cost V 1 base and J 6 bases; bases outside gene matches: 4. The CDR3 consists of 15 residues. The germline V gene has CDR1 GKSSPN and CDR2 SITVG. Full variable domain (outside the CDR3, taken from reference TRBV31 and TRBJ2-1): AQTIHQWPVAEIKAVGSPLSLGCTIKGKSSPNLYWYWQATGGTLQQLFYSITVGQVESVVQLNLSASRPKDDQFILSTEKLLLSHSGFYLCAWSPDWGGGAEQFFGPGTRLTVL.

A remark on this clone: Gene and germline names: mouse. The read halts 1 residue ahead of the CDR3 end, with the missing end drawn from the germline J gene. The chain recombines TRBV17 with TRBJ2-7, with 8 bases identical to TRBD2. The V gene end was trimmed by 1 base and the J gene end by 5 bases; junction bases not matched to a gene: 4. CDR1 is MNHDT, CDR2 YYDKIL, per germline. The CDR3 length is 14 residues. Partial CDR3 DNA: TGTGCTAGCAGTAGAGGCGGGGGGGCGGATGAACAGTAC. Translating gives CASSRGGGADEQY. The entire CDR3 protein reads CASSRGGGADEQYF. The full variable domain, with the rest looked up from reference TRBV17 and TRBJ2-7, is DTTVKQNPRYKLARVGKPVNLICSQTMNHDTMYWYQKKPNQAPKLLLFYYDKILNREADTFEKFQSSRPNNSFCSLYIGSAGLEYSAMYLCASSRGGGADEQYFGPGTRLTVL.

This clone was detected a few times. The germline and genes are mouse ones. CDR3 region: CASSLAGSTEVFF. CDR3 DNA, as far as it was read: TGTGCCAGCAGTTTAGCAGGGAGCACAGAAGTCTTC. The chain couples TRBV15 to TRBJ1-1; D is undetermined. Sequencing ends 1 residue short of the CDR3 end; the germline J gene provides the rest. The CDR3 is made up of 13 amino acids. Germline V gene lookup returns CDR1 SGHND and CDR2 FRSKSL. The V gene lost 0 bases and the J gene lost 4 bases, with 6 bases spanning the gap.